This entry concerns a single TCR beta chain. This clone is described as medium-sized (0.01 to 0.1%). Its specific antigen is unknown. Per-base qualities were not stored, and no clone one base away is much larger. The data stem from a study of the immune and genomic landscape of osteosarcoma (dated by TCRdb to the early 2020s). At the level of the whole study: The overall cohort was composed of 48 pediatric and adult patients with high-grade osteosarcoma, and a median age at diagnosis of 25 to 30 years (range 5-81) was recorded. Poor-risk disease was overrepresented in the cohort, as 73% of patients had an unfavorable pathologic response to standard therapy and 67% were deceased. In the overall cohort, about 60% of patients were male, and approximately 80% had localized disease at diagnosis. The study profiled osteosarcoma specimens with whole genome, RNA and T-cell receptor sequencing plus immunohistochemistry and reverse phase protein arrays to define immunogenic potential. To characterize the osteosarcoma immunogenomic landscape, TCR sequencing results were integrated with transcriptome, protein array and immunostaining data. An explanation for the limited clinical activity of immune checkpoint inhibitors in osteosarcoma was sought in the study. Two samples from the same tumor site were contributed by each of three patients.

The germline ends are 10 bases apart after V is trimmed by 3 bases and J by 1 base. From the germline V gene, CDR1 is SGHRS and CDR2 is YFSETQ. The CDR3 covers 14 residues, taking in both the cysteine and the phenylalanine. The CDR3 DNA has 42 bases and is translated from base 1. The tumors sampled were post-treatment primary, local recurrence and metastasis specimens taken from patients with a poor prognosis. The full study reports these points: Matched blood was collected from only a couple of patients, alongside the frozen tumor specimens. In five cases a single hyperexpanded clone dominated the repertoire, and each of those five cases had fewer than 100 T-cell clonotypes. Clonality benchmarks came from external normal skin and healthy peripheral blood data rather than matched normal tissue. Overall, productive TCR clonality was low, with an average of 0.09 and a maximum of 0.3, which suggests limited T-cell clonal expansion. TCR productive clonality was greater in the immune-hot C3 cluster than in the cold C1 cluster, although TCR productive clonality remained low overall. Sample size was not determined by any statistical method, because osteosarcoma is rare and all possible samples were collected.

TCR beta chain CDR3 regions were immunosequenced using the ImmunoSEQ Assay (Adaptive Biotechnologies). Under the source paper's analysis protocol: TCRB rearrangements, read counts, read proportions and gene usage were exported through the ImmunoSEQ Analyzer platform. T-cell clonality was calculated from productive rearrangements as 1 minus Pielou's evenness. In the clonal space homeostasis analysis, clonotypes were binned as rare, small, medium, large or hyperexpanded (0.01 to 1 of the repertoire). TCR productive clonality was compared across immune clusters C1, C2 and C3 using the Wilcoxon rank sum test. TCRdb took over this immuneACCESS table, retaining in-frame rearrangements with V and J assigned. Such tables are incomplete; in checked studies, under half of the missing clones stem from an unresolved V gene, and the remainder is unexplained. Clone size and V and J calls were adopted from that table, with D and trimming inferred from the DNA. This sample has 5,500 to 7,500 clones in its table, and around 62% of those were observed once. Approximately 16% of the sample is in the top ten clones.

The chain is made from TRBV5-1 and TRBJ1-1; the best D guess is TRBD1, with 5 bases matching. Sample: osteosarcoma tumor tissue from the lung. This TCR was recovered from a human donor with osteosarcoma. The nucleotide sequence reads as follows: TGCGCCAGCAGCTCGGACAATGAGAACACTGAAGCTTTCTTT. It specifies CASSSDNENTEAFF.